This is a list of T cell receptor beta chains from one sample in a study of spatial heterogeneity in lung cancer. One entry per CDR3 protein, called by TCRdb with MiXCR from the 5' RACE reads. The sample shows about 10,000 distinct CDR3 sequences, about 54% of them seen only once. This sample comprised lung tumor tissue, obtained at surgery. The receptors derive from a female donor with early-stage non-small cell lung cancer. Each CDR3 is given with its conserved first and last residue. D genes are given only for firm matches. The size field is filled for only some rows; it gives once, few, many or a size class.

>TRBV20-1|TRBJ1-2|.|.
TGCAGTGCTGCCACGGGCCCGAACTATGGCTACACCTTC
CSAATGPNYGYTF
>TRBV27|TRBJ1-5|.|.
TGTGCCACCCGCCCGATGGGATATAGCAATCAGCCCCAGCATTTT
CATRPMGYSNQPQHF
>TRBV5-4|TRBJ2-5|.|.
TGTGCCAGCAGCTTGGACTTTCAAGAGACCCAGTACTTC
CASSLDFQETQYF
>TRBV12-3/TRBV12-4|TRBJ1-5|.|hyperexpanded
TGTGCCAGTTGTGTGGGCGGCACTAGCAATCAGCCCCAGCATTTT
CASCVGGTSNQPQHF
>TRBV20-1|TRBJ2-7|TRBD2|.
TGCAGTGCTTGTCCCCAGGTAGGGACTAGCCCGCCGCAGTACTTC
CSACPQVGTSPPQYF
>TRBV4-2|TRBJ2-5|.|.
TGTGCCAGCAGCTTTCGGAGGCAAGAGACCCAGTACTTC
CASSFRRQETQYF
>TRBV14|TRBJ2-1|.|.
TGTGCCAGCAGCCACAACAGGGTCTCCTACAATGAGCAGTTCTTC
CASSHNRVSYNEQFF
>TRBV5-4|TRBJ2-3|.|.
TGTGCCAGCAGCCTGGTAGGGGCGTCGGATACGCAGTATTTT
CASSLVGASDTQYF
>TRBV5-5|TRBJ2-7|.|.
TGTGCCAGCAGCGGGGTGCAGGGCGGGTACGAGCAGTACTTC
CASSGVQGGYEQYF
>TRBV7-2|TRBJ2-2|.|.
TGTGCCAGCAGCACCCAACGAGGGGTGGGCGGGGAGCTGTTTTTT
CASSTQRGVGGELFF
>TRBV6-2/TRBV6-3|TRBJ1-1|.|.
TGTGCCAGCGGCGGGGAAATTATGAACACTGAAGCTTTCTTT
CASGGEIMNTEAFF
>TRBV5-4|TRBJ2-5|TRBD2|.
TGTGCCAGCAGCCGTAGGACTAGCGGCCTCGAGACCCAGTACTTC
CASSRRTSGLETQYF
>TRBV7-2|TRBJ1-4|TRBD1|.
TGTGCCAGCAGCTTAGATAGTGGGACAGGGGTCGAAAAACTGTTTTTT
CASSLDSGTGVEKLFF
>TRBV6-6|TRBJ2-2|.|.
TGTGCCAGCAGCATCGACGGGGAGCTGTTTTTT
CASSIDGELFF
>TRBV5-1|TRBJ2-1|.|.
TGCGCCAGCAGCTCGACTGGACCAGGAAGCTCCTACAATGAGCAGTTCTTC
CASSSTGPGSSYNEQFF
>TRBV20-1|TRBJ2-7|.|.
TGCAGTGCTAGACAGGGAGGCTACGAGCAGTACTTC
CSARQGGYEQYF
>TRBV7-3|TRBJ2-2|.|.
TGTGCCAGCAGCTTGGACTCCAGCACCGGGGAGCTGTTTTTT
CASSLDSSTGELFF
>TRBV20-1|TRBJ2-3|.|.
TGCAGTGCTACTAACGTAGCGAGACGCACAGATACGCAGTATTTT
CSATNVARRTDTQYF
>TRBV7-9|TRBJ2-5|.|.
TGTGCCAGCAGCTATCCCCAGACGGAGACCCAGTACTTC
CASSYPQTETQYF
>TRBV9|TRBJ1-2|.|medium-sized
TGTGCCAGCAGCTCAACGCAGGTGGGAGATGGCTACACCTTC
CASSSTQVGDGYTF
>TRBV12-3/TRBV12-4|TRBJ2-6|.|medium-sized
TGTGCCAGCAGTTATCGGGGGTCTGGGGCCAACGTCCTGACTTTC
CASSYRGSGANVLTF
>TRBV7-8|TRBJ2-1|.|.
TGTGCCAGCAACTTTGGATCCTACAATGAGCAGTTCTTC
CASNFGSYNEQFF
>TRBV7-3|TRBJ1-4|.|once
TGCGCCAGCAGCCACGACAGGGAAAAACTGTTTTTT
CASSHDREKLFF
>TRBV9|TRBJ2-7|.|.
TGTGCCAGCAGCCCTCGGACCGGTTCCGTCTACGAGCAGTACTTC
CASSPRTGSVYEQYF
>TRBV29-1|TRBJ2-3|TRBD2|.
TGCAGCGTTGGTTTTCGACTAGCGGCGATAACAGATACGCAGTATTTT
CSVGFRLAAITDTQYF
>TRBV12-3/TRBV12-4|TRBJ2-7|.|.
TGTGCCAGCAGTCCCGGTCGGTCCCACGAGCAGTACTTC
CASSPGRSHEQYF
>TRBV12-3/TRBV12-4|TRBJ1-2|.|few
TGTGCCAGCAGTTTACAGTCAGGGTTAGGTGGCTACACCTTC
CASSLQSGLGGYTF
>TRBV12-3/TRBV12-4|TRBJ1-1|.|once
TGTGCCAGCAGTTTAAAGGCTGGGAACACTGAAGCTTTCTTT
CASSLKAGNTEAFF
>TRBV27|TRBJ1-5|.|.
TGTGCCAGCAGACAGTATAGCAATCAGCCCCAGCATTTT
CASRQYSNQPQHF
>TRBV28|TRBJ1-1|.|few
TGTGCCAGCAGGGCCGCTAACACTGAAGCTTTCTTT
CASRAANTEAFF
>TRBV2|TRBJ2-1|.|few
TGTGCCAGCAGTGTTAGGGGAGGAAGTGATGAGCAGTTCTTC
CASSVRGGSDEQFF
>TRBV11-2|TRBJ2-3|.|few
TGTGCCAGCAGCTTAGAGGGGGCAAGCACAGATACGCAGTATTTT
CASSLEGASTDTQYF
>TRBV5-6|TRBJ2-1|.|few
TGTGCCAGCAATTTTCCGGGTTCCTCCTACAATGAGCAGTTCTTC
CASNFPGSSYNEQFF
>TRBV18|TRBJ2-5|TRBD1|.
TGTGCCAGCTCACGCCGGACAGGGGAGACGGGCGAGACCCAGTACTTC
CASSRRTGETGETQYF
>TRBV12-3/TRBV12-4|TRBJ2-7|TRBD1|.
TGTGCCAGCAGTCCCCGGGGACAGGGTTCTGCCTACGAGCAGTACTTC
CASSPRGQGSAYEQYF
>TRBV4-1|TRBJ2-6|.|.
TGCGCCAGCAGCCAAGGGAAAAACTCTGGGGCCAACGTCCTGACTTTC
CASSQGKNSGANVLTF
>TRBV5-1|TRBJ1-1|.|.
TGCGCCAGCACTGCGATGGGAAACACTGAAGCTTTCTTT
CASTAMGNTEAFF
>TRBV12-3/TRBV12-4|TRBJ1-2|.|.
TGTGCCAGCAGTTTAAACAGGGTAGGATATGGCTACACCTTC
CASSLNRVGYGYTF
>TRBV7-9|TRBJ2-3|.|.
TGTGCCAGCAGCTCACTAGTGGGGAGTCTCTATACGCAGTATTTT
CASSSLVGSLYTQYF
>TRBV3-1|TRBJ2-5|.|.
TGTGCCAGCAGCCTCAGGGCAGGAGCAGAGACCCAGTACTTC
CASSLRAGAETQYF
>TRBV7-2|TRBJ1-2|.|few
TGTGCCAGCAGCTTAGGGGCGGGGAGCGGTGGCTACACCTTC
CASSLGAGSGGYTF
>TRBV7-2|TRBJ2-1|TRBD2|.
TGTGCCAGCAGCGGGACTAGCGGGGTCTACAATGAGCAGTTCTTC
CASSGTSGVYNEQFF
>TRBV7-2|TRBJ1-1|.|.
TGTGCCAGCAGCTTAGAATGGAGGAAGACTGAAGCTTTCTTT
CASSLEWRKTEAFF
>TRBV7-9|TRBJ2-1|TRBD2|.
TGTGCCAGCAGCTCACTAGCGGAGCAGTTCTTC
CASSSLAEQFF
>TRBV20-1|TRBJ2-3|.|.
TGCAGTGCAAAGACAGTCCTCACTCCTAATACGCAGTATTTT
CSAKTVLTPNTQYF
>TRBV12-3/TRBV12-4|TRBJ2-7|.|.
TGTGCCAGCAGACTAGCCCTTAGCTCCTACGAGCAGTACTTC
CASRLALSSYEQYF
>TRBV7-8|TRBJ2-1|TRBD2|.
TGTGCCAGCAGCTTAGTTGAAGCTAGCGGGACCTTCTCCTACAATGAGCAGTTCTTC
CASSLVEASGTFSYNEQFF
>TRBV7-9|TRBJ2-1|TRBD1|few
TGTGCCAGCAGCCAAGCGGGACAGGGTTACAATGAGCAGTTCTTC
CASSQAGQGYNEQFF
>TRBV7-2|TRBJ1-4|.|.
TGTGCCAGCAGCTTAATCCCCGGAAAACTGTTTTTT
CASSLIPGKLFF
>TRBV6-5|TRBJ1-6|.|.
TGTGCCAGCGGTTCACCCCTCCACTTT
CASGSPLHF
>TRBV3-1|TRBJ1-5|.|few
TGTGCCAGCAGCCAAGGCGACCCGCCCCAGCATTTT
CASSQGDPPQHF
>TRBV11-2|TRBJ2-7|.|.
TGTGCCAGCAGCTTACGCCCTCCGGGCCACCCGGAAACCTACGAGCAGTACTTC
CASSLRPPGHPETYEQYF
>TRBV7-8|TRBJ2-3|TRBD2|.
TGTGCCAGCAGCCCTTGGACTAGCGGCACAGATACGCAGTATTTT
CASSPWTSGTDTQYF
>TRBV5-8|TRBJ1-2|.|few
TGTGCCAGCAGCTTGGCAAGAATCGGTGGCTACACCTTC
CASSLARIGGYTF
>TRBV7-8|TRBJ1-6|.|.
TGTGCCAGCAGTCGTCGACAGGACTCCTATAATTCACCCCTCCACTTT
CASSRRQDSYNSPLHF
>TRBV29-1|TRBJ1-1|.|.
TGCAGCGTTAGGACTGAAGAAGCTTTCTTT
CSVRTEEAFF
>TRBV7-3|TRBJ2-3|TRBD2|once
TGTGCCAGCAGCACCACCGGGACTAGTACCCCCCATTTT
CASSTTGTSTPHF
>TRBV20-1|TRBJ1-1|.|.
TGCAGTGCTCCGAAGGGGCGCCCTGAAGCTTTCTTT
CSAPKGRPEAFF
>TRBV12-3/TRBV12-4|TRBJ2-3|TRBD1|.
TGTGCCAGCAGTTCCTGGATCCGGGACAGGTACCTTTTTAGCACAGATACGCAGTATTTT
CASSSWIRDRYLFSTDTQYF
>TRBV4-2|TRBJ1-5|.|.
TGTGCCAGCAGCCTCGAGGGGGGGGTTAATCAGCCCCAGCATTTT
CASSLEGGVNQPQHF